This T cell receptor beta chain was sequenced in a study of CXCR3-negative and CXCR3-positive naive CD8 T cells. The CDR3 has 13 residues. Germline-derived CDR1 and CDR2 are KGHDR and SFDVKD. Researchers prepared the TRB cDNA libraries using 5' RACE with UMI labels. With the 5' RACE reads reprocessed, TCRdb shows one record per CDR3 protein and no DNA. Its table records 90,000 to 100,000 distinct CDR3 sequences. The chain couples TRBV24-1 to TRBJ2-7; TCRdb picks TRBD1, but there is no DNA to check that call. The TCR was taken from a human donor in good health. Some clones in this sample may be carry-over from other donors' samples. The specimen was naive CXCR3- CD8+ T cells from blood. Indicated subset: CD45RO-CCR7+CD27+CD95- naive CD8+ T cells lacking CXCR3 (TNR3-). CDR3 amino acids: CATGDRGSDEQYF.